These 10 T cell receptor beta chains were all obtained from the same sample, sequenced in a study of cytomegalovirus exposure and HLA in healthy donors. 13 Jbeta primers and 60 Vbeta primers were used for the PCR. Using immunoSEQ multiplex PCR, the repertoire was profiled, and TCRdb retains in-frame clones only, with some absent. Here the sample spans 160,000 or so clones, about four fifths being singletons. The sample was PBMCs. These receptors were collected from a man aged 30-40 years in good health and CMV-seronegative.

The chain joins TRBV28 to TRBJ1-2; D is ambiguous. CDR3 length: 12 residues. V lost 10 bases to trimming and J lost 6 bases, with 15 bases between them. In germline, CDR1 is MDHEN, CDR2 SYDVKM. The CDR3 DNA is TGTGCCATTCTAGGTTCGGCCCATGGCTACACCTTC. This translates into CAILGSAHGYTF.

The genes are TRBV19 and TRBJ2-1; D is possibly TRBD2 (6 bases). Germline-derived CDR1 and CDR2 are LNHDA and SQIVND (reference sequence). The CDR3 contains 15 residues. Trimming took 6 bases from V and 8 from J, leaving 20 bases between them. CDR3: CASSPIPRLVDEQFF. The CDR3 coding sequence is TGTGCCAGTAGCCCAATCCCCCGACTAGTGGATGAGCAGTTCTTC.

J is TRBJ1-5 and V is TRBV27; a possible D gene is TRBD1 (6 bases). The CDR3 extends over 16 amino acids. CDR1 and CDR2 from the germline V gene are MNHEY and SMNVEV (reference sequence). V was shortened by 0 bases and J by 8 bases, with 17 bases between the two germline ends. DNA for the CDR3: TGTGCCAGCAGTTTATCAGGGGGGGCCCCCCTTAAGCCCCAGCATTTT. This codes for CASSLSGGAPLKPQHF.

The chain has TRBV2 and TRBJ1-4, with D perhaps matching TRBD1 (5 bases). CDR1 and CDR2 from the germline V gene are SNHLY and FYNNEI. Trimming took 7 bases from V and 8 from J, leaving 17 bases between them. This CDR3 is built from 14 residues. The CDR3: CASIRGGEREKLFF. In DNA form, the CDR3 reads TGTGCCAGCATCCGCGGAGGGGAAAGGGAAAAACTGTTTTTT.

A single count supports this clone. The genes are TRBV27 and TRBJ1-2; D remains unclear. The CDR3 consists of 13 residues. CDR1 is MNHEY and CDR2 is SMNVEV in the germline V gene (reference sequence). The V end lost 3 bases, the J end lost 6 bases, and 11 bases lay between the germline ends. The CDR3 loop reads CASSFRRLDGYTF. As DNA, the CDR3 is TGTGCCAGCAGTTTCCGAAGACTGGATGGCTACACCTTC.

The chain combines TRBV9 with TRBJ1-2; no clear D. The germline CDR1 and CDR2 sequences are SGDLS and YYNGEE. Trimming left V 2 bases short and J 6 bases short, with 17 bases between. This CDR3 has 15 amino acids. CDR3 in amino acids: CASSVSSVVKDGYTF. The CDR3 nucleotides read TGTGCCAGCAGCGTGTCTAGTGTGGTGAAGGATGGCTACACCTTC.

The rearrangement links TRBV6-6 to TRBJ1-5, with no clear D. Germline CDR1 is MNHNY and CDR2 is SVGAGI (reference sequence). Trimming took 4 bases from V and 5 from J, leaving 15 bases between them. This CDR3 spans 15 amino acids. The CDR3 spells CASSLAAEGYQPQHF. CDR3 coding DNA: TGTGCCAGCAGTTTGGCGGCGGAGGGCTATCAGCCCCAGCATTTT.

This clone was counted a few times. The chain carries TRBV29-1 and TRBJ2-7; 8 bases are a match to TRBD1. Germline CDR1 reads SQVTM; CDR2 reads ANQGSEA. The J segment lost 4 bases and the V segment lost 7 bases, leaving 3 bases of the junction unmatched. This CDR3 has 11 amino acids. The CDR3 is CSAGGPYEQYF. Here the CDR3 DNA reads TGCAGCGCAGGGGGCCCTTACGAGCAGTACTTC.

V is TRBV5-1 and J is TRBJ1-5, with TRBD1 as a possible D gene (5 bases). Per germline, CDR1 SGHRS and CDR2 YFSETQ. The CDR3 is 15 amino acids. Trimming shortened V by 1 base and J by 5 bases, and 13 bases separated the two germline ends. The CDR3 is CASSLSGGEHQPQHF. The CDR3 DNA follows: TGCGCCAGCAGCTTGAGCGGGGGGGAGCATCAGCCCCAGCATTTT.

This sequence joins TRBV6-1 and TRBJ2-1; possibly TRBD2 for D (5 bases). The CDR3 spans 18 residues. CDR1 and CDR2 from the germline V gene are MNHNS and SASEGT. V gave up 2 bases and J gave up 8 bases, with 25 bases separating them. The CDR3 sequence is CASSEISGGLVVVYEQFF. The CDR3 DNA follows: TGTGCCAGCAGTGAAATAAGCGGTGGGTTGGTGGTGGTCTATGAGCAGTTCTTC.